What follows are 8 T cell receptor beta chains derived from one specimen sequenced in a study of T cell responses to AZD1222 COVID-19 vaccine. Data came from immunoSEQ multiplex PCR; TCRdb stores just in-frame clones and leaves some out. The sample holds about 150,000 clones, 75% to 95% seen once. Material: peripheral blood, obtained on day 0 of AZD1222 vaccination. The origin of the receptors is an adult in good health.

The CDR3 region has the DNA TGCAGCGTTGAAACGGACTATGGCTACACCTTC. As protein: CSVETDYGYTF. The J gene is TRBJ1-2, the V gene TRBV29-1; no clear D. The V gene lost 2 bases and the J gene lost 3 bases, with 4 bases spanning the gap. The CDR3 runs 11 residues. Germline lookup yields CDR1 SQVTM and CDR2 ANQGSEA.

The chain employs TRBV27 and TRBJ1-2; D gene uncertain. The germline CDR1 and CDR2 sequences are MNHEY and SMNVEV (reference sequence). Trimming removed 5 bases at V and 1 base at J, with 14 bases between. This CDR3 spans 15 amino acids. The CDR3 DNA follows: TGTGCCAGCAGTCCTTACATAGAAATTAACTATGGCTACACCTTC. Residues: CASSPYIEINYGYTF.

V gene TRBV11-3 combines with J gene TRBJ2-7; the D gene could be TRBD1 or TRBD2 (5 bases each). This CDR3 is built from 13 residues. Germline V gene sequence: CDR1 SGHNT, CDR2 YENEEA. Trimming shortened V by 4 bases and J by 2 bases, and 9 bases separated the two germline ends. This chain's CDR3 is CASSWDHPYEQYF. CDR3 DNA sequence: TGTGCCAGCAGCTGGGACCACCCCTACGAGCAGTACTTC.

This rearrangement joins TRBV28 to TRBJ1-5; D remains ambiguous. Trimming left V 1 base short and J 6 bases short, with 10 bases between. This CDR3 comprises 14 residues. Germline CDR1 MDHEN, CDR2 SYDVKM. CDR3 coding DNA: TGTGCCAGCAGTTTATATAGGTCAGGTCAGCCCCAGCATTTT. This encodes CASSLYRSGQPQHF.

This clone was detected once. The chain is built from TRBV7-9 and TRBJ1-6, with D unresolved. The CDR3 length is 13 residues. The V end was cut by 6 bases, the J end by 11 bases, with 14 bases between. Per the germline V gene, CDR1 is SEHNR and CDR2 is FQNEAQ (reference sequence). This CDR3 reads CASSPASGTPLHF. CDR3 DNA sequence: TGTGCCAGCAGTCCAGCGTCGGGGACACCCCTCCACTTT.

The chain carries TRBV6-5 and TRBJ2-2, with D possibly TRBD2 on 5 matching bases. CDR3 size: 14 residues. Germline-derived CDR1 and CDR2 are MNHEY and SVGAGI. Trimming stripped 3 bases from V and 7 bases from J, with 12 bases between. This CDR3 is CASSYGPGIGELFF. CDR3 bases: TGTGCCAGCAGTTATGGCCCGGGAATCGGGGAGCTGTTTTTT.

V usage is TRBV5-6 and J usage is TRBJ1-5, with 8 bases matching TRBD1. With 4 bases clipped from V and 5 bases from J, the junction kept 8 bases outside the gene matches. CDR1 and CDR2 from the germline V gene are SGHDT and YYEEEE. This CDR3 is built from 15 residues. DNA of the CDR3: TGTGCCAGCAGCCCCTGGACAGGGAGTGATCAGCCCCAGCATTTT. It specifies CASSPWTGSDQPQHF. Supplemented by reference TRBV5-6 and TRBJ1-5, the full variable domain reads DAGVTQSPTHLIKTRGQQVTLRCSPKSGHDTVSWYQQALGQGPQFIFQYYEEEERQRGNFPDRFSGHQFPNYSSELNVNALLLGDSALYLCASSPWTGSDQPQHFGDGTRLSIL.

J is TRBJ1-2 and V is TRBV5-6; perhaps TRBD1 as D (5 bases). Per germline, CDR1 SGHDT and CDR2 YYEEEE. This CDR3 has 11 amino acids. Between the trimmed V and J ends, which lost 3 bases and 7 bases, there was a span of 7 bases. The CDR3 is CASSWGGGYTF. CDR3 sequence (DNA): TGTGCCAGCAGCTGGGGGGGTGGCTACACCTTC.